A single T cell receptor beta chain is shown here with its context. This clone was observed a few times. Its antigen remains undetermined. Per-base qualities were not stored, and no clone one base away is much larger. The same CDR3 can be traced to other DNA sequences in this sample. The donors were healthy, HIV-negative adults who had no recently reported acute infections or vaccinations. Every donor was a Caucasian adult residing in Nashville, Tennessee, USA. CD4+ T cells were enriched by magnetic negative selection, after which naive cells were positively selected on CD45RA and the negative fraction was taken as the memory subset. Blood was collected by leukapheresis, and PBMCs were isolated by Ficoll-Histopaque density gradient centrifugation and then cryopreserved in liquid nitrogen vapor phase. Analytical flow cytometry was used to check the purity and quantity of each magnetically sorted T cell population. Each sorted fraction had its genomic DNA isolated and then quantified by UV absorbance on a Nanodrop 2000c.

Using the deep immunoSEQ assay, TCR CDR3 regions were amplified from genomic DNA by multiplex PCR. For each cell subset, the extracted genomic DNA was distributed evenly across all wells of several immunoSEQ 96-well plates, and each plate served as one replicate. For sorted subsets, about 200 ng genomic DNA, equal to tens of thousands of T cell genomes, was loaded into each replicate PCR. Purified libraries were measured with a Qubit 3.0 fluorometer, size-checked on a Bioanalyzer 2100, and measured again with the KAPA Library Quantification kit. Every immunoSEQ 96-well plate was sequenced on a separate single-read 150-cycle Illumina NextSeq 550 flow cell. Concerning the study's data processing: Because the immunoSEQ output included only junctional sequences and no quality scores, the filtering could not be the same as the filtering used for full-length reads. To assign V/J genes and CDR3, sequences were annotated against IMGT germline references using PyIR, a Python wrapper for IgBLAST v1.9. Reads were filtered out if the reads had weak V/J assignments (E-value above 1e-6), no CDR3, stop codons, out-of-frame junctions, or ambiguous translated residues. A V3J clonotype was defined by an identical inferred V gene, J gene, and CDR3 amino acid sequence. Percentage overlap between repertoires was calculated by dividing the number of shared unique clonotypes by the size of the smaller repertoire. RTK rarefaction, the Chao1 estimator, and Recon v2.1 estimates of unobserved clonotypes were used to assess repertoire richness. OLGA was used to compute generation probabilities for all TCRbeta clonotypes that the gDNA method yielded from several donors. TCRdb re-hosts the immuneACCESS table, in-frame sequences only. Its copies lack some clones; in the studies checked, an unresolved V gene accounts for under half of them, and the cause for the rest is not known. V and J calls and clone size are those listed in that table; D and trimming were worked out from the DNA. The sample includes roughly 1 million clones, with around 76% observed a single time. About 1.5% of the sample belongs to the ten largest clones.

The data derive from a study of shared clonotypes between healthy human individuals (dated by TCRdb to between 2020 and 2021). The study in broad terms: Three men and two women, aged 18 to 49 years, made up the cohort. For each donor, three plates each were used for CD4 naive and CD4 memory, two plates were used for CD8 naive, and one plate was used for CD8 memory. The study deeply sequenced blood TCR repertoires of five healthy adults to estimate repertoire size and the extent of clonotype sharing between individuals. Different laboratories and diverse techniques were used to prepare libraries and sequence TCR repertoires, to increase sequencing depth and limit assay-specific biases. Each donor's leukapheresis produced roughly between about 0.8 and 8.9 billion PBMCs.

The junction shows trimming of 3 bases on V and 9 bases on J, plus 9 bases between the germline ends. Its CDR3 holds 12 amino acids, cysteine through phenylalanine. Only the CDR3 portion is preserved as DNA: 36 bases, with reading frame beginning at the first base. CDR1 SGHTA and CDR2 FQGTGA are derived from the germline V gene. What the work shows at the level of the full study, not this receptor alone: Based on pairwise subsampling, the degree of clonotype sharing among donors was expected to be affected by sequencing depth. Compared with non-shared clonotypes, clonotypes shared by all four sorted-subset donors had higher generation probabilities. Estimated clonotype richness was generally larger for naive than for memory subsets. Approximately 5% of naive CD4, 3.5% of naive CD8, about 2.5% of memory CD4, and approximately 0.4% of memory CD8 clonotypes were shared across four donors. Sampling was restricted to blood, and TCR repertoires in tissue are likely to differ from TCR repertoires in blood. Incomplete sequencing was indicated by rarefaction of sorted-subset datasets, despite the large sequencing depth. Because the study included a small number of donors, the genetic and exposure-history diversity represented was limited.

This clonotype originated in a young man in good health. The rearranged segments are TRBV7-3 and TRBJ2-1, with the D gene not confidently named. Sequencing was performed on memory CD4+ T cells sorted from blood. The sample's cell subset or site, from its label and the paper: CD45RA-negative fraction. This receptor has the CDR3 CASSLSLGEQFF. At the DNA level, the sequence is TGTGCCAGCAGCTTGAGTCTAGGTGAGCAGTTCTTC.